This TCR beta chain was identified in a study of T and B cells in COVID-19 patients. Study-level background: Comorbidities linked to unfavorable COVID-19 outcome were present in about 90% of the 20 active-infection patients. General study findings and limits: Clonality of TRB repertoires was high in active COVID-19; recovery brought above-healthy diversity and richness. Patients with COVID-19 reportedly showed strongly skewed T cell receptor beta variable and joining gene usage.

Blood genomic DNA input for TRB amplification was about 240-550 ng. Comments on this clonotype: The antigen is undetermined.

BIOMED2 TRB-A/B primer pools were used in multiplex TRB PCR. TCRdb reprocessed the multiplex PCR reads via MiXCR and lists one record per CDR3 protein. The top ten clones hold about 3% of a sample with about 20,000 distinct CDR3 sequences, around 30% of them seen once. From germline, CDR1 is DFQATT and CDR2 SNEGSKA (reference sequence). With 3 bases clipped from V and 3 bases from J, the junction kept 5 bases outside the gene matches. The CDR3 contains 13 residues. This chain links TRBV20-1 with TRBJ2-7; 7 bases match TRBD2. The TCR comes from a human donor who had recovered from COVID-19. The material sequenced was blood. As DNA, the CDR3 is TGCAGTGCTAGGGGAGGGGCCTTCTACGAGCAGTACTTC. It yields the protein CSARGGAFYEQYF.